This T cell receptor beta chain was obtained from a study of blood T cell repertoires in COVID-19. Study information: Samples of COVID-19 (acute and convalescent) were obtained from the United States, Italy and Spain. The cDNA or gDNA used as material had been derived from T cells, B-cell-depleted T cells, or PBMCs.

As originally analysed: For nucleated cells, counts were estimated from reference gene primer amplification. TCRdb's copy holds only in-frame clones and misses some; the assay was immunoSEQ multiplex PCR. The V and J calls and the clone size are those of that table, but D and trimming were determined from the DNA. The profile covers about 82,000 clones, with around 80% appearing a single time and around 34% taken by the ten largest. Sequenced: peripheral blood. The sequence derives from a man in his sixties with COVID-19, enrolled during active disease.

Here the CDR3 reads CASSDLGTVQGEQYF. The CDR3 DNA sequence: TGTGCCAGCAGCGATTTGGGGACAGTACAGGGCGAGCAGTACTTC. V is TRBV7-2 and J is TRBJ2-7; 7 nucleotides align to TRBD1. This CDR3 region has 15 residues. V gave up 5 bases and J gave up 6 bases; unmatched junction bases: 13. Per the germline V gene, CDR1 is SGHTA and CDR2 is FQGNSA.